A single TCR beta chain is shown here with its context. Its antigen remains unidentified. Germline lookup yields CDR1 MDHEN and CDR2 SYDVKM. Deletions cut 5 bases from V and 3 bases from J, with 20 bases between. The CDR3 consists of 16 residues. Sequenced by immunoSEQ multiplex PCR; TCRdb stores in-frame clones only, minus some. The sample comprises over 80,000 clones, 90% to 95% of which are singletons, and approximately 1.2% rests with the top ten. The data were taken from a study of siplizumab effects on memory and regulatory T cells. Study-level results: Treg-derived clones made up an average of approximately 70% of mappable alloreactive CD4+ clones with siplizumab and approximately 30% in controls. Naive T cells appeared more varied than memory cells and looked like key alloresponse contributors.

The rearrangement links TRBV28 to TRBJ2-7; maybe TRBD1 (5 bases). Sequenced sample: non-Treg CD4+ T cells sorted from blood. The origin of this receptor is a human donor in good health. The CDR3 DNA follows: TGTGCCAGCAGTCCGCCCTGGGGCGGAGAAGACTACGAGCAGTACTTC. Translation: CASSPPWGGEDYEQYF.